The rows below give T cell receptor beta chains drawn from one sample of a study of beta chain features in type 1 diabetes. The method was immunoSEQ multiplex PCR; TCRdb's version includes in-frame clones alone and lacks a portion of them. The sample records about 140,000 clones, 6.9% being singletons. The sequencing sample was made of central memory CD4+ T cells from blood. The origin of the receptors is a woman between 25 and 40 years old in good health. The CDR3 runs from the conserved cysteine through the conserved F or W. The order of the fields is V gene, clone size, D gene, J gene, CDR3 protein, CDR3 DNA. The D gene is left open where the match is weak. Clone size appears in some rows only: once, few, many, or a class for an expanded clone.

>TRBV5-1|NA|TRBD2|TRBJ2-1
CASSPLAGGAEEQFF
TGCGCCAGCAGCCCACTAGCGGGAGGCGCGGAGGAGCAGTTCTTC
>TRBV19|NA|TRBD1|TRBJ1-5
CASSIAPGQGAGQPQHF
TGTGCCAGTAGTATAGCCCCGGGACAGGGGGCCGGTCAGCCCCAGCATTTT
>TRBV4-2|few|TRBD2|TRBJ2-2
CASSQTSGMNTGELFF
TGTGCCAGCAGCCAAACTAGCGGGATGAACACCGGGGAGCTGTTTTTT
>TRBV14|few|NA|TRBJ2-2
CACSFVTGELFF
TGTGCTTGTAGTTTTGTCACCGGGGAGCTGTTTTTT
>TRBV19|many|NA|TRBJ2-3
CATGTDTQYF
TGTGCCACCGGCACAGATACGCAGTATTTT
>TRBV27|few|TRBD2|TRBJ2-7
CASSSLGLAGAYEQYF
TGTGCCAGCAGTTCGTTGGGACTAGCGGGAGCCTACGAGCAGTACTTC
>TRBV7-2|NA|TRBD2|TRBJ2-5
CASSSSGRSKETQYF
TGTGCCAGCAGCTCTAGCGGGAGGAGCAAAGAGACCCAGTACTTC
>TRBV6-1|NA|NA|TRBJ1-1
CASSELAWNTEAFF
TGTGCCAGCAGTGAACTGGCCTGGAACACTGAAGCTTTCTTT
>TRBV10-2|NA|TRBD2|TRBJ2-7
CASISSGSYEQYF
TGCGCCAGCATCTCTAGCGGGAGCTACGAGCAGTACTTC
>TRBV7-9|many|NA|TRBJ2-5
CASSYDRAENF
TGTGCCAGCAGCTATGACAGAGCCGAGAACTTC
>TRBV11-2|few|NA|TRBJ1-5
CASSRTNSNQPQHF
TGTGCCAGCAGCCGGACAAATAGCAATCAGCCCCAGCATTTT
>TRBV28|few|NA|TRBJ1-2
CASSLRNYGYTF
TGTGCCAGCAGTTTGAGGAACTATGGCTACACCTTC
>TRBV11-2|few|TRBD1|TRBJ1-2
CASSLVGTGVVGYTF
TGTGCCAGCAGCTTAGTTGGGACAGGGGTGGTTGGCTACACCTTC
>TRBV7-9|NA|TRBD2|TRBJ2-2
CASSLKRGLAGNTGELFF
TGTGCCAGCAGCTTGAAAAGAGGACTAGCGGGTAACACCGGGGAGCTGTTTTTT
>TRBV7-2|few|NA|TRBJ1-1
CASSLPSGGKNTEAFF
TGTGCCAGCAGCTTACCGTCAGGCGGGAAGAACACTGAAGCTTTCTTT
>TRBV14|NA|NA|TRBJ2-1
CASSQLASEQFF
TGTGCCAGCAGCCAACTAGCATCTGAGCAGTTCTTC
>TRBV5-1|many|TRBD2|TRBJ2-1
CASSSDPSGSVTYNEQFF
TGCGCCAGCAGCTCCGATCCTAGCGGGAGCGTCACCTACAATGAGCAGTTCTTC
>TRBV5-4|NA|NA|TRBJ2-5
CASSLLGEQETQYF
TGTGCCAGCAGCTTGCTAGGGGAACAAGAGACCCAGTACTTC
>TRBV29-1|NA|TRBD1|TRBJ1-4
CSVRGVSTNEKLFF
TGCAGCGTCAGGGGGGTTTCAACTAATGAAAAACTGTTTTTT
>TRBV30|few|TRBD2|TRBJ2-5
CAWSFTSGRETQYF
TGTGCCTGGAGTTTCACTAGCGGGCGAGAGACCCAGTACTTC
>TRBV28|NA|TRBD2|TRBJ2-3
CASSFGGSGIADTQYF
TGTGCCAGCAGTTTTGGGGGTAGCGGGATTGCAGATACGCAGTATTTT
>TRBV4-2|few|NA|TRBJ2-6
CASSQPQRLGSGANVLTF
TGTGCCAGCAGCCAGCCACAAAGACTGGGCTCTGGGGCCAACGTCCTGACTTTC
>TRBV6-5|NA|TRBD2|TRBJ2-7
CASSYSSGIGSYEQYF
TGTGCCAGCAGTTACTCGAGCGGGATAGGCTCCTACGAGCAGTACTTC
>TRBV6-5|many|NA|TRBJ2-3
CASWEAFTDTQYF
TGTGCCAGCTGGGAGGCTTTCACAGATACGCAGTATTTT
>TRBV7-9|many|TRBD2|TRBJ2-3
CASSDGLAGGGTDTQYF
TGTGCCAGCAGCGATGGACTAGCGGGAGGAGGCACAGATACGCAGTATTTT
>TRBV11-3|NA|NA|TRBJ2-1
CASKAFSSNNEQFF
TGTGCCAGCAAGGCCTTTAGCAGTAACAATGAGCAGTTCTTC
>TRBV4-2|few|NA|TRBJ1-5
CASSQEITRQPQHF
TGTGCCAGCAGCCAAGAAATAACTAGGCAGCCCCAGCATTTT